This T cell receptor (beta chain) was documented in a study of vaccination effects on CD4 cells after COVID-19. For this clone: Antigen: not known.

Trimming cost V 3 bases and J 1 base, with 9 bases left between them. The CDR3 contains 15 residues. In germline, CDR1 is LGHNA, CDR2 YNFKEQ. Sequencing followed a ViraFEST assay step that expanded antigen-specific CD4+ T cells with viral peptide pools. The authors isolated CD4+ T cells after around nine days of culture. This individual contracted SARS-CoV-2 between March and December 2020, as verified by PCR. The assay was immunoSEQ multiplex PCR, and TCRdb's table has in-frame clones only and misses some. The sample carries 30,000 to 40,000 clones, 73% recorded once. The V and J genes are TRBV4-2 and TRBJ1-4; D unclear. The source was CD4+ T cells from PBMCs cultured with a peptide pool, collected before COVID-19 vaccination. The TCR originated in a human donor who had a prior SARS-CoV-2 infection. Here the CDR3 DNA reads TGTGCCAGCAGCCAGATACAGTTAACTAATGAAAAACTGTTTTTT. Translating gives CASSQIQLTNEKLFF.